Below, 3 T cell receptor beta chains from the same sample are listed, as sequenced in a study of blood T cell repertoires in COVID-19. TCRdb's table, derived via immunoSEQ multiplex PCR, lists solely in-frame clones and lacks some. Of 150,000 to 200,000 clones listed, roughly 87% are singletons. The sequenced material came from peripheral blood. All receptors derive from an older woman with COVID-19, enrolled during active disease.

V usage is TRBV3-1 (or the pseudogene TRBV3-2) and J usage is TRBJ1-6; 7 bases align to TRBD1. Germline V CDR1 and CDR2: LGHDT, YNNKEL (reference sequence). This CDR3 spans 15 amino acids. Trimming at V came to 4 bases and at J to 9 bases, leaving 9 bases not matched to a gene. The CDR3 region has the DNA TGTGCCAGCAGCCGCTCCACAGGGGAAATTTCACCCCTCCACTTT. Its protein is CASSRSTGEISPLHF.

This rearrangement joins TRBV9 to TRBJ1-4; a possible D gene is TRBD1 (5 bases). The CDR3 has 15 residues. Germline values: CDR1 SGDLS, CDR2 YYNGEE. Trimming cost V 5 bases and J 3 bases, with 14 bases left between them. The CDR3 is CASSALGLPNEKLFF. The CDR3 bases are TGTGCCAGCAGTGCACTGGGACTACCTAATGAAAAACTGTTTTTT.

The chain carries TRBV28 and TRBJ1-6, with TRBD1 matching 9 bases. Trimming removed 4 bases from V and 8 bases from J; junction bases left unmatched: 9. CDR1 is MDHEN and CDR2 is SYDVKM in the germline V gene. The CDR3 spans 16 residues. The CDR3 reads CASSSALDRGDSPLHF. Here the CDR3 DNA reads TGTGCCAGCAGTTCGGCGCTGGACAGGGGTGATTCACCCCTCCACTTT.